One and the same sample provided the 32 T cell receptor beta chains below, sequenced in a study of long-term antiretroviral therapy in people with HIV. Runs used v3.0 of the immunoSEQ assay and were done at survey level. Measured with immunoSEQ multiplex PCR; TCRdb has only the in-frame clones, and not every one. The table records roughly 24,000 clones, more than 70% of them present only once. The sequencing used unsorted PBMCs, collected about 5 years after starting antiretroviral therapy. These receptor sequences come from a man aged 40-49 years with HIV.

This chain joins TRBV2 and TRBJ2-5; maybe TRBD1 (5 bases). Per germline, CDR1 SNHLY and CDR2 FYNNEI. The CDR3 spans 11 residues. V shed 9 bases and J shed 4 bases, with 9 bases lying between them. CDR3 nucleotides: TGTGCCAGTGGTCAGGGAGAGACCCAGTACTTC. Protein product: CASGQGETQYF.

V gene TRBV19 combines with J gene TRBJ2-7, with D unresolved. Germline V gene sequence: CDR1 LNHDA, CDR2 SQIVND (reference sequence). This CDR3 region has 13 residues. The germline V and J ends were trimmed by 0 bases and 2 bases, with 5 bases remaining between them. The CDR3: CASSIEVAYEQYF. The CDR3 nucleotides are TGTGCCAGTAGTATAGAGGTCGCCTACGAGCAGTACTTC.

This chain links TRBV11-2 with TRBJ2-5, with a tentative D call TRBD2 (5 bases). The CDR3 contains 14 residues. Germline-derived CDR1 and CDR2 are SGHAT and FQNNGV. With 3 bases removed from V and 1 base from J, the gap between germline ends came to 9 bases. The CDR3 sequence: CASSLRETQETQYF. The CDR3 region has the DNA TGTGCCAGCAGCTTGAGGGAGACCCAAGAGACCCAGTACTTC.

V usage is TRBV9 and J usage is TRBJ2-5; 13 nucleotides line up with TRBD2. With V trimmed by 4 bases and J by 5 bases, 8 bases remained unmatched. The CDR3 extends over 16 amino acids. CDR1 and CDR2 from the germline V gene are SGDLS and YYNGEE. The CDR3 DNA follows: TGTGCCAGCAGCCCCAGGACTAGCGGGGGTTGGGAGACCCAGTACTTC. It encodes CASSPRTSGGWETQYF.

V and J are TRBV29-1 and TRBJ2-2, with D possibly matching TRBD1 (7 bases). With 5 bases removed from V and 6 bases from J, the gap between germline ends came to 22 bases. The V gene's germline CDR1 is SQVTM and CDR2 ANQGSEA. This CDR3 region has 16 residues. This CDR3 is CSVLGGPGQIAGELFF. Here the CDR3 DNA reads TGCAGCGTTTTGGGGGGCCCGGGACAGATAGCCGGGGAGCTGTTTTTT.

The V and J genes are TRBV11-2 and TRBJ2-4, with 8 bases fitting TRBD1. This CDR3 region has 15 residues. J gave up 5 bases and V 3 bases, and 6 bases lay outside the gene matches. CDR1 is SGHAT, CDR2 FQNNGV, per germline. This CDR3 reads CASSFQGAQENIQYF. CDR3 DNA: TGTGCCAGCAGCTTCCAGGGGGCCCAGGAAAACATTCAGTACTTC.

The chain links TRBV28 to TRBJ1-1; D uncertain. The CDR3 spans 16 residues. V lost 5 bases and J 0 bases, leaving 16 bases between the germline ends. From germline, CDR1 is MDHEN and CDR2 SYDVKM. CDR3 bases: TGTGCCAGCAGTCCCATCGGGGAGGCCATGAACACTGAAGCTTTCTTT. Amino acid sequence: CASSPIGEAMNTEAFF.

The chain uses TRBV5-8 and TRBJ2-1; tentatively, D is TRBD2 (7 bases). Trimming left V 4 bases short and J 9 bases short, with 20 bases between. This CDR3 is 15 amino acids long. Germline V gives CDR1 SGHTS, CDR2 YDEGEE. CDR3 sequence (DNA): TGTGCCAGCAGCCCACGGACGGGGGGCCAGGGTGAGCAGTTCTTC. Protein: CASSPRTGGQGEQFF.

The genes are TRBV28 and TRBJ1-1, with D possibly being TRBD1 (5 bases). The V gene lost 3 bases and the J gene lost 1 base, with 9 bases spanning the gap. The CDR3 has 14 amino acids. The germline CDR1 and CDR2 sequences are MDHEN and SYDVKM. The CDR3 reads CASSFRGENTEAFF. CDR3 DNA sequence: TGTGCCAGCAGTTTTCGGGGCGAGAACACTGAAGCTTTCTTT.

The V call is TRBV7-2, the J call TRBJ1-2; 9 nucleotides align to TRBD1. J was trimmed by 12 bases and V by 2 bases; bases with no gene match: 13. This CDR3 is 15 amino acids long. Germline CDR1 and CDR2: SGHTA and FQGNSA. CDR3 region: CASSLRRDREGGHTF. The CDR3, as DNA: TGTGCCAGCAGCTTACGCCGGGACAGGGAGGGAGGTCACACCTTC.

This sequence joins TRBV18 and TRBJ2-3; D call uncertain. Germline CDR1 reads KGHSH; CDR2 reads LQKENI. The CDR3 is made up of 14 amino acids. The germline V and J ends were trimmed by 3 bases and 2 bases, with 9 bases remaining between them. CDR3 DNA: TGTGCCAGCTCACCTGCGCGGTTCACAGATACGCAGTATTTT. This gives the protein CASSPARFTDTQYF.

This clone was observed once. The V gene is TRBV18, the J gene TRBJ2-5; no clear D. Germline loops: CDR1 KGHSH, CDR2 LQKENI. V dropped 8 bases and J dropped 5 bases, with 9 bases sitting between them. The CDR3 runs 11 residues. The CDR3 DNA is TGTGCCAGCGGCGAGACGGAGACCCAGTACTTC. Translated, it gives CASGETETQYF.

The V gene is TRBV25-1, the J gene TRBJ2-1; D possibly matches TRBD1 or TRBD2 (5 bases each). Between the trimmed V and J ends, which lost 2 bases and 11 bases, there was a span of 7 bases. In germline, CDR1 is MGHDK, CDR2 SYGVNS. The CDR3 extends over 11 amino acids. In DNA, the CDR3 is TGTGCCAGCAGTGAAGGGGGTAAGCAGTTCTTC. It specifies CASSEGGKQFF. Complete variable domain (other parts from reference TRBV25-1 and TRBJ2-1): EADIYQTPRYLVIGTGKKITLECSQTMGHDKMYWYQQDPGMELHLIHYSYGVNSTEKGDLSSESTVSRIRTEHFPLTLESARPSHTSQYLCASSEGGKQFFGPGTRLTVL.

This clone has a handful of counts. V is TRBV4-2 and J is TRBJ1-6, with no clear D. The V end lost 4 bases, the J end lost 10 bases, and 8 bases lay between the germline ends. The length of the CDR3 is 12 residues. The V gene's germline CDR1 is LGHNA and CDR2 YNFKEQ. This CDR3 is CASSPLGSPLHF. For the CDR3, the DNA is TGTGCCAGCAGCCCCCTTGGGTCACCCCTCCACTTT.

CDR3 DNA sequence: TGTGCCAGCAGCTACACCGGGACTACGAACACCGGGGAGCTGTTTTTT. It is translated as CASSYTGTTNTGELFF. This rearrangement joins TRBV11-2 to TRBJ2-2; 7 nucleotides match TRBD2. The germline gives CDR1 SGHAT, CDR2 FQNNGV. The J segment lost 0 bases and the V segment lost 4 bases, leaving 5 bases of the junction unmatched. The CDR3 is made up of 16 amino acids.

The chain joins TRBV15 to TRBJ2-7; D possibly corresponds to TRBD1 (5 bases). V lost 3 bases and J 5 bases, leaving 11 bases between the germline ends. The CDR3 spans 13 residues. Germline assignment: CDR1 LNHNV and CDR2 YYDKDF (reference sequence). The CDR3 loop reads CATSSTGSDEQYF. The CDR3 DNA reads as TGTGCCACCAGCAGTACAGGATCCGACGAGCAGTACTTC.

The rearrangement uses TRBV9 and TRBJ2-1, with 8 bases matching TRBD2. The germline CDR1 and CDR2 sequences are SGDLS and YYNGEE. The ends lost 3 bases at V and 6 bases at J; junction bases unmatched: 17. The CDR3 covers 18 residues. CDR3 protein: CASSEPGFLGGGGNEQFF. DNA of the CDR3: TGTGCCAGCAGCGAACCAGGGTTCCTCGGGGGGGGTGGCAATGAGCAGTTCTTC.

V gene TRBV10-3 combines with J gene TRBJ1-3; unclear D gene. Per the germline V gene, CDR1 is ENHRY and CDR2 is SYGVKD. The CDR3 loop spans 14 amino acids. Trimming took 7 bases from V and 4 from J, leaving 14 bases between them. This CDR3 is CAITPEPLGNTIYF. DNA of the CDR3: TGTGCCATCACCCCGGAACCTCTGGGAAACACCATATATTTT.

The chain is built from TRBV21-1 and TRBJ2-7; the table's D call, TRBD2, was not checked against the DNA. TRBV21-1 is designated a pseudogene. The CDR3 contains 19 residues. This CDR3 reads CASSLRDGNPSGSRYEQYF. The DNA of the CDR3 is TGTGCCAGCAGCCTCCGAGATGGGAACCCTAGCGGGAGCCGCTACGAGCAGTACTTC.

V is TRBV7-2 and J is TRBJ1-1, with 8 bases identical to TRBD1. The V and J ends lost 4 bases and 7 bases, in that order; junction bases with no gene match: 11. The CDR3 contains 15 residues. CDR1 and CDR2 (germline): SGHTA, FQGNSA. The CDR3 is CASSSQTGDSVEAFF. The CDR3 DNA reads TGTGCCAGCAGCTCACAGACAGGGGATAGTGTTGAAGCTTTCTTT.

This chain connects TRBV9 to TRBJ1-4; TRBD1 is a possible D gene (5 bases). V lost 4 bases, J lost 8 bases, and 21 bases lay in between. From germline, CDR1 is SGDLS and CDR2 YYNGEE. This CDR3 has 16 residues. CDR3 bases: TGTGCCAGCAGCACTCGTGGGGGGGGAGTCCAGGAAAAACTGTTTTTT. This encodes CASSTRGGGVQEKLFF.

CDR3 loop: CASSPGRASGSNEQFF. For the CDR3, the DNA is TGTGCCAGTAGCCCTGGACGGGCTAGCGGGAGTAATGAGCAGTTCTTC. The rearrangement uses TRBV19 and TRBJ2-1; 10 bases fit TRBD2. The J segment lost 7 bases and the V segment lost 6 bases, leaving 12 bases of the junction unmatched. CDR1 and CDR2 (germline): LNHDA, SQIVND (reference sequence). The CDR3 has 16 amino acids.

The V gene is TRBV7-2, the J gene TRBJ2-7; D may be TRBD1 (5 bases). This CDR3 region has 16 residues. Germline assignment: CDR1 SGHTA and CDR2 FQGNSA. V shed 4 bases and J shed 2 bases, with 18 bases lying between them. The CDR3 loop is CASSYRQTHLPYEQYF. CDR3 bases: TGTGCCAGCAGCTACCGACAGACCCACCTCCCCTACGAGCAGTACTTC.

The DNA of the CDR3 is TGTGCCAGCAGGCCTCCTCCCGGACGGACCCTAGGGGAGACCCAGTACTTC. This encodes CASRPPPGRTLGETQYF. The chain recombines TRBV28 with TRBJ2-5, with D uncertain. CDR3 length: 17 amino acids. CDR1 is MDHEN and CDR2 is SYDVKM in the germline V gene. V lost 6 bases, J lost 5 bases, and 25 bases lay in between.

The CDR3 nucleotides read TGCGCCAGCAGGAATAACCTAGGTGGGGAGCAGTTCTTC. It is translated as CASRNNLGGEQFF. The chain couples TRBV10-1 to TRBJ2-1; D is unresolved. CDR3 size: 13 residues. In germline, CDR1 is WNHNN, CDR2 SYGVQD (reference sequence). V was pared by 6 bases and J by 10 bases, with 16 bases between.

Comment on this clone: One junction end disagrees with the germline gene, perhaps due to a read error. The same CDR3 also results from other DNA sequences found in this sample. V is TRBV9 and J is TRBJ1-4, with D perhaps matching TRBD1 (6 bases). The CDR3 totals 15 residues. The germline V gene has CDR1 SGDLS and CDR2 YYNGEE. DNA for the CDR3: TGTGCCAGCAGTGTAGGAGGGGGGTTTAATGAAAAACTGTTTTTT. Protein sequence: CASSVGGGFNEKLFF.

In this sample, this clone turned up once. V is TRBV7-2 and J is TRBJ2-1; D is ambiguous. The CDR3 is made up of 13 amino acids. CDR1 and CDR2 (germline): SGHTA, FQGNSA. V lost 2 bases to trimming and J lost 8 bases, with 10 bases between them. CDR3 DNA sequence: TGTGCCAGCAGCTTATGGGCGGCGGATGAGCAGTTCTTC. Translation gives CASSLWAADEQFF.

The rearrangement links TRBV30 to TRBJ2-7, with 8 nucleotides matching TRBD1. Germline assignment: CDR1 GTSNPN and CDR2 SVGIG (reference sequence). Losses at the gene ends were 7 bases for V and 0 bases for J; bases not matched to a gene: 8. This CDR3 comprises 14 residues. CDR3 sequence reads: CAYSGTGTSYEQYF. The CDR3 DNA follows: TGTGCCTATTCCGGGACAGGCACCTCCTACGAGCAGTACTTC.

The rearrangement joins TRBV5-6 to TRBJ1-1, with a tentative D call TRBD1 (6 bases). Trimming left V 2 bases short and J 5 bases short, with 10 bases between. This CDR3 contains 13 residues. Germline values: CDR1 SGHDT, CDR2 YYEEEE. Written as DNA, the CDR3 is TGTGCCAGCAGCTTCGGGGGCGAGACTGAAGCTTTCTTT. It translates to CASSFGGETEAFF.

The CDR3 loop reads CASSYTTGGGNQPQHF. DNA of the CDR3: TGTGCCAGCAGCTACACGACAGGCGGGGGCAATCAGCCCCAGCATTTT. The V gene is TRBV7-9, the J gene TRBJ1-5; tentative D call: TRBD1 (6 bases). Germline CDR1 and CDR2: SEHNR and FQNEAQ (reference sequence). CDR3 length equals 16 residues. The V end was cut by 4 bases, the J end by 2 bases, with 15 bases between.

CDR3 residues: CASSVTGAVGNTIYF. The CDR3 bases are TGTGCCAGCAGCGTGACAGGGGCGGTGGGAAACACCATATATTTT. The chain carries TRBV6-5 and TRBJ1-3; 8 bases line up with TRBD1. CDR3 length: 15 residues. V shed 6 bases, J shed 4 bases, and the junction held 8 bases outside the gene matches. The germline V gene encodes CDR1 MNHEY and CDR2 SVGAGI.

The chain links TRBV7-6 to TRBJ2-7; 7 nucleotides match TRBD2. V trimming: 4 bases; J trimming: 3 bases; junction bases outside the gene matches: 3. CDR3 length: 13 residues. Germline lookup yields CDR1 SGHVS and CDR2 FNYEAQ. The CDR3 DNA reads as TGTGCCAGCAGCTCGGGGGGTAGCTACGAGCAGTACTTC. It codes for CASSSGGSYEQYF.